This T cell receptor (beta chain) was found in a study of radiotherapy plus CTLA-4 blockade in lung cancer. TCRdb's copy holds only in-frame clones and misses some; the assay was immunoSEQ multiplex PCR. The sample lists 30,000 to 40,000 clones, roughly 70% occurring once. The germline V gene encodes CDR1 MDHEN and CDR2 SYDVKM. There are 14 residues in the CDR3. V lost 6 bases to trimming and J lost 2 bases, with 14 bases between them. The material sequenced was peripheral blood, taken from a patient treated with radiotherapy plus ipilimumab. The TCR comes from a human donor with non-small cell lung cancer who had stable disease on radiotherapy plus ipilimumab. This chain uses TRBV28 with TRBJ2-7; no clear D. CDR3 in amino acids: CASRQRTAPYEQYF. CDR3 coding DNA: TGTGCCAGCAGGCAACGGACGGCACCCTACGAGCAGTACTTC.